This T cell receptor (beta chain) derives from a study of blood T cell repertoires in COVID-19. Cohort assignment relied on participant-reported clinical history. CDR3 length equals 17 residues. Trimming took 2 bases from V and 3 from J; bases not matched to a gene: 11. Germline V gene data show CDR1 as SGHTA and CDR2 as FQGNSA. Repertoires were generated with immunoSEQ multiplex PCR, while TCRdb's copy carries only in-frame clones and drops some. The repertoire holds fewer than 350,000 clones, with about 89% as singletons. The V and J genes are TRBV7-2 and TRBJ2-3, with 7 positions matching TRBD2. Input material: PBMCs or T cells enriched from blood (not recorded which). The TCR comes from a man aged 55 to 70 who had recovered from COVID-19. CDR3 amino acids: CASSLKLAGAATDTQYF. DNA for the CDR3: TGTGCCAGCAGCTTAAAGTTGGCGGGAGCGGCAACAGATACGCAGTATTTT.